These T cell receptor beta chains were read from a single sample in a study of blood T cell repertoires in COVID-19. The table came from immunoSEQ multiplex PCR; TCRdb's copy has only in-frame clones and leaves some out. The table has approximately 260,000 clones, around 85% seen once. The sample comprised peripheral blood. The receptors were sampled from a woman aged 70-85 years with acute or convalescent COVID-19. Both conserved end residues are part of each CDR3. The D gene is left open where the match is weak. Rows may omit the clone size; those that give it use once, few, many or a size class.

j_call clone_size d_call cdr3_length v_call cdr3_aa cdr3_nt
TRBJ2-5 . . 12 TRBV11-3 CASSLGEETQYF TGTGCCAGCAGCTTAGGAGAAGAGACCCAGTACTTC
TRBJ2-7 . . 15 TRBV5-4 CASSLSLTGAYEQYF TGTGCCAGCAGCTTGTCCCTGACAGGTGCCTACGAGCAGTACTTC
TRBJ1-4 . TRBD1 16 TRBV12-5 CASGLSSGTGGWKLFF TGTGCTAGTGGTTTGTCCTCCGGGACAGGGGGGTGGAAACTGTTTTTT
TRBJ1-6 . TRBD1 14 TRBV6-4 CASSDGTDFSPLHF TGTGCCAGCAGTGACGGGACAGACTTTTCACCCCTCCACTTT
TRBJ1-3 . . 14 TRBV29-1 CSVPDSLSGNTIYF TGCAGCGTCCCCGACAGCCTCTCTGGAAACACCATATATTTT
TRBJ1-1 . . 14 TRBV2 CASSAQTVNTEAFF TGTGCCAGCAGTGCCCAGACAGTAAACACTGAAGCTTTCTTT
TRBJ2-2 . . 13 TRBV28 CASSLWPTGELFF TGTGCCAGCAGTTTGTGGCCCACCGGGGAGCTGTTTTTT
TRBJ2-7 . . 13 TRBV6-5 CASSRGRKSEQYF TGTGCCAGCAGCCGCGGCCGGAAGAGCGAGCAGTACTTC
TRBJ1-1 . TRBD1 13 TRBV5-1 CASTRPGQREAFF TGCGCCAGCACCAGACCGGGACAGCGAGAAGCTTTCTTT
TRBJ1-2 . TRBD1 14 TRBV6-6 CASSYLQTGDGYTF TGTGCCAGCAGTTACCTCCAAACAGGGGATGGCTACACCTTC
TRBJ2-7 . . 14 TRBV24-1 CATSDRGASYEQYF TGTGCCACCAGTGATCGGGGGGCGTCCTACGAGCAGTACTTC
TRBJ1-1 few . 13 TRBV4-1 CASSWDTLEEAFF TGCGCCAGCAGCTGGGACACCCTGGAGGAAGCTTTCTTT
TRBJ2-1 . . 14 TRBV19 CASKRQVSYNEQFF TGTGCCAGTAAGAGACAGGTCTCCTACAATGAGCAGTTCTTC
TRBJ2-7 . TRBD1 14 TRBV28 CASSPLGGGYEQYF TGTGCCAGCAGCCCCTTAGGGGGCGGGTACGAGCAGTACTTC
TRBJ2-1 . TRBD2 15 TRBV5-5 CASSRASGGYNEQFF TGTGCCAGCAGCCGCGCTAGCGGGGGGTACAATGAGCAGTTCTTC
TRBJ1-4 few . 13 TRBV7-9 CASSPLQGEKLFF TGTGCCAGCAGCCCGCTCCAGGGGGAAAAACTGTTTTTT
TRBJ2-5 . . 11 TRBV3-1/TRBV3-2 CASSHTETQYF TGTGCCAGCAGCCACACTGAGACCCAGTACTTC